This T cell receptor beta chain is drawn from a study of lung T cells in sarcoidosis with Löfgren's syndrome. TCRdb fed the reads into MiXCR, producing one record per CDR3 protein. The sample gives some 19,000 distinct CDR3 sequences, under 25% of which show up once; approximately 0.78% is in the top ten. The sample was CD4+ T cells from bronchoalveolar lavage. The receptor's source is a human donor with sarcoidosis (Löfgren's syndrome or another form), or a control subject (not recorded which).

CDR3 in amino acids: CASNEFANYGYTF. The CDR3 region has the DNA TGTGCCAGCAACGAGTTTGCTAACTATGGCTACACCTTC. The V call is TRBV2, the J call TRBJ1-2; the D is unclear. Germline CDR1 and CDR2: SNHLY and FYNNEI. Trimming left V 7 bases short and J 0 bases short, with 9 bases between. This CDR3 region has 13 residues.